This T cell receptor (beta chain) came from a study of blood T cell repertoires in COVID-19. In the original analysis: Nucleated cell number was recorded as an estimate derived from reference gene primer amplification. Sequencing used immunoSEQ multiplex PCR; TCRdb keeps in-frame clones, though not all of them. V and J calls and clone size are as listed in that table; D and trimming were resolved from the DNA. In the table there are some 38,000 clones, around 91% of which are singletons. The CDR3 consists of 14 residues. The V gene end was trimmed by 10 bases and the J gene end by 0 bases; junction bases not matched to a gene: 8. Germline assignment: CDR1 MNHEY and CDR2 SVGAGI.

The sample was peripheral blood. The chain employs TRBV6-5 and TRBJ2-7; 8 bases are shared with TRBD1. The sequence came from a man aged 55 to 69 with active or convalescent COVID-19. In DNA, the CDR3 is TGTGCCACTCCCGGGACAGGCGTCTCCTACGAGCAGTACTTC. This sequence encodes CATPGTGVSYEQYF.